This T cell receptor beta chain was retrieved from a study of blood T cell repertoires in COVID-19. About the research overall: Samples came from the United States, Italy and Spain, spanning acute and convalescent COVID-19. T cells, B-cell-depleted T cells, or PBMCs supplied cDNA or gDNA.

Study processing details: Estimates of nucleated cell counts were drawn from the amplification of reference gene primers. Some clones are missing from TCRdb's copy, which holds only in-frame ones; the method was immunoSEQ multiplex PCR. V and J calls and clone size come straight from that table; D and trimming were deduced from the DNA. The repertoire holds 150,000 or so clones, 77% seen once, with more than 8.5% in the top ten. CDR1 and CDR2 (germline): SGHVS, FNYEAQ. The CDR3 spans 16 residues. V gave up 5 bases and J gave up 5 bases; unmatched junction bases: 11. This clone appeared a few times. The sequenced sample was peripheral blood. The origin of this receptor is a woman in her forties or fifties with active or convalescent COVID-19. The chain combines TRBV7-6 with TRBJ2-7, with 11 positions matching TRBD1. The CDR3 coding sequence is TGTGCCAGCAGCGCGCGCGGGACAGGGGGAATCAACGAGCAGTACTTC. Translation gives CASSARGTGGINEQYF. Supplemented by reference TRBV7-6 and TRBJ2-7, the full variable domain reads GAGVSQSPRYKVTKRGQDVALRCDPISGHVSLYWYRQALGQGPEFLTYFNYEAQQDKSGLPNDRFSAERPEGSISTLTIQRTEQRDSAMYRCASSARGTGGINEQYFGPGTRLTVT.